The rows below give T cell receptor beta chains drawn from one sample of a study of early T cells in non-severe SARS-CoV-2 infection. TCRdb itself ran the 5' RACE reads through MiXCR, one entry per CDR3 protein. The sample lists tens of thousands of distinct CDR3 sequences, 8% to 13% occurring once. The source was whole blood, collected at baseline. The source of these receptors is an adult who was a healthcare worker with PCR-confirmed SARS-CoV-2 infection or an uninfected control (not recorded which). Both conserved end residues are part of each CDR3. A D gene is named only where the DNA matches it firmly. Size values are once, few and many counts, or a class for expanded clones, and some rows have none.

TRBD1,TRBV9,TRBJ2-3,NA,TGTGCCAGCAGCGACGGGACAGGGTTTGCAGATACGCAGTATTTT,CASSDGTGFADTQYF
TRBD2,TRBV11-2,TRBJ2-7,many,TGTGCCAGCAGCTTTGGCGCGGGAGGACCCGAGCAGTACTTC,CASSFGAGGPEQYF
NA,TRBV28,TRBJ2-3,many,TGTGCCAGCAGTACACCCCAGGGGGGGATAGGAGATACGCAGTATTTT,CASSTPQGGIGDTQYF
TRBD1,TRBV6-6,TRBJ1-5,many,TGTGCCAGCACCTTGACCCAGGGGGCTGGTCAGCCCCAGCATTTT,CASTLTQGAGQPQHF
NA,TRBV4-1,TRBJ1-2,NA,TGCGCCAGCAGCCAAGATCCGGGCGGGGCCCAGAACTATGGCTACACCTTC,CASSQDPGGAQNYGYTF
NA,TRBV7-9,TRBJ1-5,few,TGTGCCAGCAGCTCCCGGACATCCAATCAGCCCCAGCATTTT,CASSSRTSNQPQHF
NA,TRBV12-3/TRBV12-4,TRBJ2-5,few,TGTGCCAGCAGCTCCGGCCTAGGGATACAAGAGACCCAGTACTTC,CASSSGLGIQETQYF
TRBD2,TRBV5-1,TRBJ2-1,few,TGCGCCAGCAGCAGAGCGGGAGGAGATGAGCAGTTCTTC,CASSRAGGDEQFF
NA,TRBV12-3/TRBV12-4,TRBJ1-2,many,TGTGCCAGCAGTTCCCAGGGTTATGGCTACACCTTC,CASSSQGYGYTF
TRBD1,TRBV6-6,TRBJ1-1,NA,TGTGCCAGCAGGGTAAGGGGGCTGAACACTGAAGCTTTCTTT,CASRVRGLNTEAFF
TRBD1,TRBV10-3,TRBJ1-1,few,TGTGCCACCCACAGGGGAGTAGACACTGAAGCTTTCTTT,CATHRGVDTEAFF
TRBD2,TRBV3-1,TRBJ2-2,few,TGTGCCAGCAGCCAAGAGGGACTAGCCGGGGAGCTGTTTTTT,CASSQEGLAGELFF
NA,TRBV5-1,TRBJ2-3,NA,TGCGCCAGCAGTTTTCATTTCACAGATACGCAGTATTTT,CASSFHFTDTQYF
NA,TRBV23-1,TRBJ2-5,NA,TGCGCCAGCAGTCAATCGGCGCGGCAAGAGACCCAGTACTTC,CASSQSARQETQYF
TRBD2,TRBV20-1,TRBJ2-1,many,TGCAGTGCTGGGGGACTAGCGGATTACAATGAGCAGTTCTTC,CSAGGLADYNEQFF